This T cell receptor (beta chain) is drawn from a study of cytomegalovirus exposure and HLA in healthy donors. Findings of the study overall: In the roughly 130 validation repertoires, a later analysis found that first-cohort TCR clusters tended to co-occur.

The CDR3 is 14 amino acids. Per germline, CDR1 MNHEY and CDR2 SMNVEV (reference sequence). The V and J ends lost 2 bases and 5 bases, in that order; junction bases with no gene match: 5. This table comes from immunoSEQ multiplex PCR, and its TCRdb copy is limited to in-frame clones, with some not included. Here the sample spans over 200,000 clones, 90% being singletons. On this clone: Its antigen is as yet unknown.

The clonotype comes from a woman aged 25-40 years in good health and CMV-seronegative. V is TRBV27 and J is TRBJ2-7; TRBD2 matches at 8 bases. Sequences were obtained from PBMCs. CDR3 coding DNA: TGTGCCAGCAGTTTAAACGGGAGGGACCACGAGCAGTACTTC. Translation: CASSLNGRDHEQYF.